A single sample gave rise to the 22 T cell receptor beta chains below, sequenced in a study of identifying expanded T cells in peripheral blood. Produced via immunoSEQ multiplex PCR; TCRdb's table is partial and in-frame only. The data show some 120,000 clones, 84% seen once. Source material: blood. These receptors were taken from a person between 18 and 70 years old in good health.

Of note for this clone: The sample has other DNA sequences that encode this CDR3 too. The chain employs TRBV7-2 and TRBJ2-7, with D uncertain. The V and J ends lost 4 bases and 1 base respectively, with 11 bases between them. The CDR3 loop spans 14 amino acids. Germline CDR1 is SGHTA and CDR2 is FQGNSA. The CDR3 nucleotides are TGTGCCAGCAGCTCGACTGGCGGATCCTACGAGCAGTACTTC. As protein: CASSSTGGSYEQYF.

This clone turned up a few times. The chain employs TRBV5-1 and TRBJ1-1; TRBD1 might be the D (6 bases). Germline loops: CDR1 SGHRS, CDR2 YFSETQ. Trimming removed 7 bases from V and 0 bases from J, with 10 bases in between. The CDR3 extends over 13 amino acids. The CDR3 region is CASAQGMNTEAFF. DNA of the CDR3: TGCGCCAGCGCCCAGGGGATGAACACTGAAGCTTTCTTT.

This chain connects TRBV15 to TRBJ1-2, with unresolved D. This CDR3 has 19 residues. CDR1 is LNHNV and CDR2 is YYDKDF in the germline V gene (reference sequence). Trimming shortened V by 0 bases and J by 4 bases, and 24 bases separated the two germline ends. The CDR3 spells CATSRDRNRTSTLTYGYTF. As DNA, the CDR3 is TGTGCCACCAGCAGAGATAGAAATCGGACTAGTACCCTTACCTATGGCTACACCTTC.

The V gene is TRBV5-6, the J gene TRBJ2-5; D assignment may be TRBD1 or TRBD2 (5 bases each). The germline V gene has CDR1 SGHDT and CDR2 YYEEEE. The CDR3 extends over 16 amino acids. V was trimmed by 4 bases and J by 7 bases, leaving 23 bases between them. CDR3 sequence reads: CASSTAPGTTPWTQYF. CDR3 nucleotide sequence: TGTGCCAGCAGCACAGCCCCCGGGACCACCCCTTGGACCCAGTACTTC.

The CDR3, as DNA: TGTGCCAGCAGTTTATTCGGCGGAGGAGTAGGTCAGCCCCAGCATTTT. It codes for CASSLFGGGVGQPQHF. The chain has TRBV27 and TRBJ1-5, with D unresolved. V was clipped by 1 base and J by 6 bases, with 16 bases between them. CDR1 and CDR2 (germline): MNHEY, SMNVEV (reference sequence). The CDR3 totals 16 residues.

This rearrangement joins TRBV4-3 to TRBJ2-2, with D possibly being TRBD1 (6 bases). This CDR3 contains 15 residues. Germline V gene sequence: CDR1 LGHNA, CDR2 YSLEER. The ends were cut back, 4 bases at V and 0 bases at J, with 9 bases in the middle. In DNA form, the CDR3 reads TGCGCCAGCAGCCGACAGGTCGCGAACACCGGGGAGCTGTTTTTT. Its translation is CASSRQVANTGELFF.

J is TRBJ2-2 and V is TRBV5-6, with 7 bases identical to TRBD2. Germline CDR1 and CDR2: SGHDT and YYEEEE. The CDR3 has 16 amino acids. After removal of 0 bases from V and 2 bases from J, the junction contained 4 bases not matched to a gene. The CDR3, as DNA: TGTGCCAGCAGCTTGGATAGGGACTACAACACCGGGGAGCTGTTTTTT. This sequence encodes CASSLDRDYNTGELFF. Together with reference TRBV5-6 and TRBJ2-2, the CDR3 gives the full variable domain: DAGVTQSPTHLIKTRGQQVTLRCSPKSGHDTVSWYQQALGQGPQFIFQYYEEEERQRGNFPDRFSGHQFPNYSSELNVNALLLGDSALYLCASSLDRDYNTGELFFGEGSRLTVL.

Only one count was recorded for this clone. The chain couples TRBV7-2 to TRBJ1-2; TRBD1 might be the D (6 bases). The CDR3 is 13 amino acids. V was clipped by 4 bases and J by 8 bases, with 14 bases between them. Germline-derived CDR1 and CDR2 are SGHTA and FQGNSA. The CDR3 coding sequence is TGTGCCAGCAGCTCAAAAACAGGGAACGGCTACACCTTC. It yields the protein CASSSKTGNGYTF.

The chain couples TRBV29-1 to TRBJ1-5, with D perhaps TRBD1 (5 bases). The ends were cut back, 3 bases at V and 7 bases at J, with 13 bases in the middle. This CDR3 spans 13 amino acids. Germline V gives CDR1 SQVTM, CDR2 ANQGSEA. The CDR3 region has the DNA TGCAGCGTTGATGCCGGGGGGGAGCAGCCCCAGCATTTT. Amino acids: CSVDAGGEQPQHF.

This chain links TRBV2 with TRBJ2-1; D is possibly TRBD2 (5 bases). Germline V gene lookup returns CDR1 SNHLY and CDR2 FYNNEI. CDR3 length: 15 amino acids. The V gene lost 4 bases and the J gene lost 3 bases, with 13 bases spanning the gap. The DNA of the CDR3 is TGTGCCAGCAGTGGGACTCTAACCCACTACAATGAGCAGTTCTTC. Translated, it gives CASSGTLTHYNEQFF.

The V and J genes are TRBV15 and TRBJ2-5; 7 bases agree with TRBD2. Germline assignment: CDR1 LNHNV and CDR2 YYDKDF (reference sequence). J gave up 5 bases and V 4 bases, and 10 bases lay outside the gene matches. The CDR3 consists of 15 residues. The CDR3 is CATSTQVGRGETQYF. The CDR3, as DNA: TGTGCCACCAGCACTCAAGTGGGGCGGGGGGAGACCCAGTACTTC.

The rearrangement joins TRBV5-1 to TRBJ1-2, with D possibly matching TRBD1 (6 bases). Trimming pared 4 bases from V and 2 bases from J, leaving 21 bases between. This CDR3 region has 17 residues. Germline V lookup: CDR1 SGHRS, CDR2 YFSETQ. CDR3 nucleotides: TGCGCCAGCAGCCCGGCAACTATGGACAGCTTGAACTATGGCTACACCTTC. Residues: CASSPATMDSLNYGYTF.

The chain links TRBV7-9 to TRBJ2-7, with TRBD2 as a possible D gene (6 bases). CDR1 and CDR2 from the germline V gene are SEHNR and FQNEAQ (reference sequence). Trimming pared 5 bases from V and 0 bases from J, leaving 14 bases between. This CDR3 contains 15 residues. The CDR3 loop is CASSAGAGSSYEQYF. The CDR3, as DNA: TGTGCCAGCAGCGCTGGCGCGGGGAGCTCCTACGAGCAGTACTTC.

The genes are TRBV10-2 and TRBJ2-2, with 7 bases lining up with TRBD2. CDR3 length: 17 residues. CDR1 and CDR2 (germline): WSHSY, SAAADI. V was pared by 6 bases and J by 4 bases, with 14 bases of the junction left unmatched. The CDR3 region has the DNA TGCGCCAGCAGAGGGGTGCCAGGGCGGGGGAGCACCGGGGAGCTGTTTTTT. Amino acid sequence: CASRGVPGRGSTGELFF.

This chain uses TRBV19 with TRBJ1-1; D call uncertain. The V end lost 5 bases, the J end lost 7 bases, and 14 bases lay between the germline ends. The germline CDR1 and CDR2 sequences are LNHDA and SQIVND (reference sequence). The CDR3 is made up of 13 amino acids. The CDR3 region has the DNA TGTGCCAGTAGTTCCCCCCGGGCTCGTGAAGCTTTCTTT. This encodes CASSSPRAREAFF.

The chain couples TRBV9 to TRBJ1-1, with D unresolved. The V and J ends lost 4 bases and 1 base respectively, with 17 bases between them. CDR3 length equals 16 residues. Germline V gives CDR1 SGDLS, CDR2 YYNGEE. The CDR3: CASSTHRTDPNTEAFF. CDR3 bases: TGTGCCAGCAGCACTCACCGGACGGATCCGAACACTGAAGCTTTCTTT.

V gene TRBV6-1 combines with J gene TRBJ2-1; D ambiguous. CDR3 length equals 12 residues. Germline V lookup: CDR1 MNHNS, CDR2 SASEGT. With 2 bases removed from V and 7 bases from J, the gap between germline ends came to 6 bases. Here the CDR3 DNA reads TGTGCCAGCAGTGAAATAGCTAATGAGCAGTTCTTC. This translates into CASSEIANEQFF.

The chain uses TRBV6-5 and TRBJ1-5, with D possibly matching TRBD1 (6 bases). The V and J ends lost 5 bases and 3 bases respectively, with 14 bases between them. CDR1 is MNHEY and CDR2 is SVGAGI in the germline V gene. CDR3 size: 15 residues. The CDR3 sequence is CASSRGQRNNQPQHF. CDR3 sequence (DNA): TGTGCCAGCAGTCGGGGGCAGCGGAACAATCAGCCCCAGCATTTT.

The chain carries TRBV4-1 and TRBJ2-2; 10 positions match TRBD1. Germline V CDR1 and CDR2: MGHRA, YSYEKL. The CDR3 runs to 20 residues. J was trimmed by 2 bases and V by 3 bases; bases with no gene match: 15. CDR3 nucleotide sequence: TGCGCCAGCAGCCATGCACCGGGACAGGGGTTGAACCTAAACACCGGGGAGCTGTTTTTT. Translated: CASSHAPGQGLNLNTGELFF.

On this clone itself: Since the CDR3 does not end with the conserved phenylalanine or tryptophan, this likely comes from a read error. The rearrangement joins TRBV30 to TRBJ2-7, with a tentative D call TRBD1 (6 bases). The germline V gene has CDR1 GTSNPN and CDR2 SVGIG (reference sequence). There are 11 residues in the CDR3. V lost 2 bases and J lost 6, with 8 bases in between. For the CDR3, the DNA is TGTGCCTGGAGTCTAGGGGGCGAGCAGTACCTC. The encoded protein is CAWSLGGEQYL.

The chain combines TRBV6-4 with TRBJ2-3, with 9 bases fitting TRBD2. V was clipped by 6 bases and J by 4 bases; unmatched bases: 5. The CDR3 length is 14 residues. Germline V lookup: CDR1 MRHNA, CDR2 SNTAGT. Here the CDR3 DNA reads TGTGCCAGCAGCGGCGGGGGGGATTCAGATACGCAGTATTTT. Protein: CASSGGGDSDTQYF.

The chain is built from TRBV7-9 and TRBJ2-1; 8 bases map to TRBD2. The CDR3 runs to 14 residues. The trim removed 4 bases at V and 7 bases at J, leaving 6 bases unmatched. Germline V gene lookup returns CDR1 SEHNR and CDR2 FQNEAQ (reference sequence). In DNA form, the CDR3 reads TGTGCCAGCAGCTCAATACGGGGGGGAAATGAGCAGTTCTTC. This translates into CASSSIRGGNEQFF.